This T cell receptor (beta chain) was observed in a study of CD8+ T cells in alopecia areata. Findings and caveats of the study: Alphabeta T cells residing in normal skin are also sequenced in scalp samples.

Sequencing relied on a cDNA template that was reverse transcribed from extracted RNA. Profiled with immunoSEQ multiplex PCR; TCRdb holds only in-frame clones, not every one. The data hold more than 90,000 clones, with less than 45% observed a single time. Regarding this clone: Its antigen is unidentified.

This TCR was sampled from a human donor with alopecia areata. The sequenced material came from CD4+ T cells sorted from blood.

CDR3 region: CASSTTGTGFSSGANVLTF. The CDR3 DNA reads as TGCGCCAGCAGCACGACCGGGACAGGGTTTTCCTCTGGGGCCAACGTCCTGACTTTC. The rearrangement joins TRBV5-1 to TRBJ2-6, with TRBD1 matching 9 bases. This CDR3 is built from 19 residues. After removal of 4 bases from V and 0 bases from J, the junction contained 11 bases not matched to a gene. Germline values: CDR1 SGHRS, CDR2 YFSETQ. The variable domain in full, with the rest retrieved from reference TRBV5-1 and TRBJ2-6, is KAGVTQTPRYLIKTRGQQVTLSCSPISGHRSVSWYQQTPGQGLQFLFEYFSETQRNKGNFPGRFSGRQFSNSRSEMNVSTLELGDSALYLCASSTTGTGFSSGANVLTFGAGSRLTVL.